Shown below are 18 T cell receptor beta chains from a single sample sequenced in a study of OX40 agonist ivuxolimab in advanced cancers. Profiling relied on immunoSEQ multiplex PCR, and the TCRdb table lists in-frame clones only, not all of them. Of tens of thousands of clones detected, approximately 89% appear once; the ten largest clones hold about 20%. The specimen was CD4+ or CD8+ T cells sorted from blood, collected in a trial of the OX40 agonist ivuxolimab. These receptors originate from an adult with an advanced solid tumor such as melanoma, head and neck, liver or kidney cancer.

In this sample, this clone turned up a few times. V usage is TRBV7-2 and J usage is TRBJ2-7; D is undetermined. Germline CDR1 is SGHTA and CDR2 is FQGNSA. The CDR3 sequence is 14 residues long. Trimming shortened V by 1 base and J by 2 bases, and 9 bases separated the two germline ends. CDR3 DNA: TGTGCCAGCAGCTTAGAGGTCCCGCCCTACGAGCAGTACTTC. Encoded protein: CASSLEVPPYEQYF.

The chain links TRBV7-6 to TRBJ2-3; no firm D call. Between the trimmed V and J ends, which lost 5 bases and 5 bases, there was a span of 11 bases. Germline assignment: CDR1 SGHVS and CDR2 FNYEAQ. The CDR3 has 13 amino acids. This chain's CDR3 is CASSPELRDTQYF. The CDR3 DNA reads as TGTGCCAGCAGCCCAGAGTTAAGAGATACGCAGTATTTT.

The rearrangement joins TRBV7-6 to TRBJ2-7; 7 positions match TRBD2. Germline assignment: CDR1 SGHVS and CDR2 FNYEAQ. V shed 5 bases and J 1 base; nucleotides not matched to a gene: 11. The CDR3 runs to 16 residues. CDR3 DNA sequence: TGTGCCAGCAGCCTAGACGGGACGGGACTATCCTACGAGCAGTACTTC. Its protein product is CASSLDGTGLSYEQYF. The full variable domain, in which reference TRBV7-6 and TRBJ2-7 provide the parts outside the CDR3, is GAGVSQSPRYKVTKRGQDVALRCDPISGHVSLYWYRQALGQGPEFLTYFNYEAQQDKSGLPNDRFSAERPEGSISTLTIQRTEQRDSAMYRCASSLDGTGLSYEQYFGPGTRLTVT.

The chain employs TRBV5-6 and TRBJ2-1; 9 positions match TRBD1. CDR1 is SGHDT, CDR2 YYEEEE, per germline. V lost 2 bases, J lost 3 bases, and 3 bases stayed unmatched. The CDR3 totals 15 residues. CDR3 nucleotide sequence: TGTGCCAGCAGCTTCGGGACAGGGTTCTACAATGAGCAGTTCTTC. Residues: CASSFGTGFYNEQFF.

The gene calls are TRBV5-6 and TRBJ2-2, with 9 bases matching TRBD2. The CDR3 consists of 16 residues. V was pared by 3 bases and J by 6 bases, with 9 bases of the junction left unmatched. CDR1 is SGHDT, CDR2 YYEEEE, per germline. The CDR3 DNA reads TGTGCCAGCAGCTCAGCCGGGACTAGCATCCCCGGGGAGCTGTTTTTT. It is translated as CASSSAGTSIPGELFF.

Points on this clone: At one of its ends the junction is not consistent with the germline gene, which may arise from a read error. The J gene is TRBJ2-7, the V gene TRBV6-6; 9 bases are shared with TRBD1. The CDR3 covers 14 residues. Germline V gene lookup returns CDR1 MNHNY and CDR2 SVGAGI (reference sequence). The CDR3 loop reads CASSGSGQGYGQYF. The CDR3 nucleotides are TGTGCCAGCAGTGGGTCGGGACAGGGTTACGGGCAGTACTTC.

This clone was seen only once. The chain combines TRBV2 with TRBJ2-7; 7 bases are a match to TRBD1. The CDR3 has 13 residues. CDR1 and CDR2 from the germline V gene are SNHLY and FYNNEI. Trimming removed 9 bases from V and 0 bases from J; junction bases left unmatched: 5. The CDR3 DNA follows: TGTGCCAGATCGACAGGGAGCTCCTACGAGCAGTACTTC. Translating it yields CARSTGSSYEQYF.

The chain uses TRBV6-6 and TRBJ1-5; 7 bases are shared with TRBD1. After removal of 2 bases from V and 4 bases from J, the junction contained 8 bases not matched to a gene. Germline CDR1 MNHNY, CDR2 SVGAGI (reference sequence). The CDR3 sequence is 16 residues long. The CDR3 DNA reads TGTGCCAGCAGTTACAGCGACAGGGACGGAAATCAGCCCCAGCATTTT. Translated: CASSYSDRDGNQPQHF.

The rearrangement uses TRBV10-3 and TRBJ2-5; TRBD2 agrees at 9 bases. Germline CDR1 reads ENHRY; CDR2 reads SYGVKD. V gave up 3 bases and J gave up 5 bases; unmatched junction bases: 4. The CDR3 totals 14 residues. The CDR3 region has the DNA TGTGCCATCAGTGAAGGACTAGCGTGGGAGACCCAGTACTTC. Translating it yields CAISEGLAWETQYF.

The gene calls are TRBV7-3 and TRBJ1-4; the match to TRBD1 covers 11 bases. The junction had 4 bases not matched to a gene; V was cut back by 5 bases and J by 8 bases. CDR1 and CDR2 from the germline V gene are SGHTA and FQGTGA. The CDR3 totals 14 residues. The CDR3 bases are TGTGCCAGCAGCCGGACAGGGGGCCAAGAAAAACTGTTTTTT. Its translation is CASSRTGGQEKLFF.

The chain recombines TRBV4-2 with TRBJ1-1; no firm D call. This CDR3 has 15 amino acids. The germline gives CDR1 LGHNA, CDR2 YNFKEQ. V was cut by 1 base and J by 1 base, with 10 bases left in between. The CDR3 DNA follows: TGTGCCAGCAGCCAAGTTGTACAGCAGAACACTGAAGCTTTCTTT. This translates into CASSQVVQQNTEAFF.

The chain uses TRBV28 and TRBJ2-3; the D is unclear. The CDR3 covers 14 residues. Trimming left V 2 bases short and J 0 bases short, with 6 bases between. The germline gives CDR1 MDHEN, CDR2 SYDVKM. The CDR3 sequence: CASSLGLSTDTQYF. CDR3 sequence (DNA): TGTGCCAGCAGTTTAGGGTTAAGCACAGATACGCAGTATTTT.

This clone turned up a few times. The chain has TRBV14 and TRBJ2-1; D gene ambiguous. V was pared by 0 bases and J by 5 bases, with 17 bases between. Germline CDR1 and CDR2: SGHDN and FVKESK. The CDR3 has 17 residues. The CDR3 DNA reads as TGTGCCAGCAGCCAAGATCGTCTCCCCGGAAGGCACAATGAGCAGTTCTTC. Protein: CASSQDRLPGRHNEQFF.

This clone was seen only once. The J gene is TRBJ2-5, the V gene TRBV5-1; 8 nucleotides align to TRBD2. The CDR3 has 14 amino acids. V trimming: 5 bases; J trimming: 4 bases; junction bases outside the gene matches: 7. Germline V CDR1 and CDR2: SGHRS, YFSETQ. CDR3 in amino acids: CASSFSGGLETQYF. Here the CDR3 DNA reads TGCGCCAGCAGTTTCTCGGGAGGGTTAGAGACCCAGTACTTC.

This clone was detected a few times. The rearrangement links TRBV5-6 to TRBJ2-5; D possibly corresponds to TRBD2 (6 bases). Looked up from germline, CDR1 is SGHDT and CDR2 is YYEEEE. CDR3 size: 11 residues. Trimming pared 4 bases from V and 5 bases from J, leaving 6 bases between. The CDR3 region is CASSGGETQYF. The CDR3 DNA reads TGTGCCAGCAGCGGGGGGGAGACCCAGTACTTC.

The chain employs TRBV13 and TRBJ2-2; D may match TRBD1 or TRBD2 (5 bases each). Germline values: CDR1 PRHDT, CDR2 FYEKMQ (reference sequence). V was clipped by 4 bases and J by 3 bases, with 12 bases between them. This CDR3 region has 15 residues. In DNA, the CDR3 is TGTGCCAGCAGCTCAGGGAGTTGGGACACCGGGGAGCTGTTTTTT. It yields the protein CASSSGSWDTGELFF.

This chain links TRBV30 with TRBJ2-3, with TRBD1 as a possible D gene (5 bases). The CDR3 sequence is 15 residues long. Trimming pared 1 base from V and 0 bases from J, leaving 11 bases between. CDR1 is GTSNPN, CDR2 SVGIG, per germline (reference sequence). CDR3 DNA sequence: TGTGCCTGGAGTGCTGGCAGGGCTAGCACAGATACGCAGTATTTT. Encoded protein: CAWSAGRASTDTQYF.

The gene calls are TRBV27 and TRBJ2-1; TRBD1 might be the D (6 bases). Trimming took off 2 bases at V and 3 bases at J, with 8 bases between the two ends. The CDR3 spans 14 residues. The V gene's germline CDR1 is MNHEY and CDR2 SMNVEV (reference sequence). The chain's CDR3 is CASSLGQNYNEQFF. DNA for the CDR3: TGTGCCAGCAGTTTAGGACAGAACTACAATGAGCAGTTCTTC.